This T cell receptor (beta chain) was sequenced in a study of T cell repertoires in cytomegalovirus infection. At the level of the study: Both CMV infection and a matching HLA type were indicated by public TCR beta signatures.

General observations from the study: CMV carriers with the relevant HLA were identified by cumulative public TCR beta family frequency.

For this clonotype: The antigen remains unidentified.

One entry per CDR3 protein results from TCRdb running MiXCR on the reads. The table includes 100,000 to 150,000 distinct CDR3 sequences, 32% detected once. Per the germline V gene, CDR1 is LNHDA and CDR2 is SQIVND (reference sequence). V was shortened by 5 bases and J by 0 bases, with 17 bases between the two germline ends. The CDR3 loop spans 16 amino acids. The chain combines TRBV19 with TRBJ2-7; maybe TRBD1 (6 bases). The receptor comes from a human donor in good health (CMV status not recorded). Some clones in this sample may be carry-over from other donors' samples. The sample consisted of CD8+ T cells from cultured PBMCs, taken from culture after CMV antigen stimulation. The CDR3 loop is CASSLRTEKNSYEQYF. Written as DNA, the CDR3 is TGTGCCAGTAGTTTAAGGACAGAGAAGAACTCCTACGAGCAGTACTTC.